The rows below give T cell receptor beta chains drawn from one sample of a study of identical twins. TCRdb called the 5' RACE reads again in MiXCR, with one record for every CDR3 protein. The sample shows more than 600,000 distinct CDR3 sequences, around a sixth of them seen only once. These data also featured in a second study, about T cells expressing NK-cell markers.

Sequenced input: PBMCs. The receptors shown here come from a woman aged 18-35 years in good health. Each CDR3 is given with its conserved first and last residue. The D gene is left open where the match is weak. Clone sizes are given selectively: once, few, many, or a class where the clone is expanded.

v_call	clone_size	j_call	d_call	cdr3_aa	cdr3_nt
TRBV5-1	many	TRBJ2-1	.	CATRSSSYNEQFF	TGCGCCACCCGATCCAGCTCCTACAATGAGCAGTTCTTC
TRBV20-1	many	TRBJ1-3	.	CSARENPGWGNTIYF	TGCAGTGCTAGAGAAAACCCAGGTTGGGGAAACACCATATATTTT
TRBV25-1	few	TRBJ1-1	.	CASSESGRGNTEAFF	TGTGCCAGCAGTGAATCTGGCAGGGGGAACACTGAAGCTTTCTTT
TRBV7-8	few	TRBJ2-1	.	CASSLGTFRGNEQFF	TGTGCCAGCAGCTTAGGGACTTTTCGAGGGAATGAGCAGTTCTTC
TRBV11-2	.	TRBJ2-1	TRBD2	CASSKASGSYNEQFF	TGTGCCAGCAGCAAGGCTAGCGGCTCCTACAATGAGCAGTTCTTC
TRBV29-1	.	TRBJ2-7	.	CSVEDRSNSYEQYF	TGCAGCGTTGAAGATCGAAGTAACTCCTACGAGCAGTACTTC
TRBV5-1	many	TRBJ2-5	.	CASSLAVRGETQYF	TGCGCCAGCAGCTTGGCCGTCCGGGGAGAGACCCAGTACTTC
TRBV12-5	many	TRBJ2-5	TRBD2	CASGLVRLAGGLQETQYF	TGTGCTAGTGGTTTGGTACGGCTAGCGGGAGGTTTGCAAGAGACCCAGTACTTC
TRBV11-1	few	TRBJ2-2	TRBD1	CASSHTRAGTGKAGELFF	TGTGCCAGCAGCCACACTCGAGCCGGGACAGGCAAGGCCGGGGAGCTGTTTTTT
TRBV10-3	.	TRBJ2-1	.	CAIRPPGDGEQFF	TGTGCCATCAGGCCCCCCGGGGACGGTGAGCAGTTCTTC
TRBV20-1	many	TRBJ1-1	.	CSALNSGNTEAFF	TGCAGTGCTCTCAATTCAGGGAACACTGAAGCTTTCTTT
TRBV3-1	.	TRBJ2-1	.	CASSQSIGGNEQFF	TGTGCCAGCAGCCAAAGTATCGGCGGGAATGAGCAGTTCTTC
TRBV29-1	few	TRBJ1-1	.	CSGGRDGVTEAFF	TGCAGCGGGGGCAGGGACGGTGTCACTGAAGCTTTCTTT